The rows below give T cell receptor beta chains drawn from one sample of a study of blood T cells in healthy people across ages. TCRdb recomputed calls from the 5' RACE reads with MiXCR, one row per CDR3 protein. The top ten hold just under 9% of the sample, which has about 500,000 distinct CDR3 sequences, more than 20% seen once. These data are also associated with another study on T cells of mothers and their children.

Sequenced: blood. These receptors were taken from a boy between 10 and 17 years old in good health. Both conserved end residues are part of each CDR3. The order of the fields is D gene, clone size, J gene, V gene, CDR3 DNA, CDR3 protein. D genes are given only for firm matches. Not all rows give a size; the values are once, few, many and, for expanded clones, a class.

.	few	TRBJ2-3	TRBV13	TGTGCCAGCAGCTTCAGGGGCCTCACAGATACGCAGTATTTT	CASSFRGLTDTQYF
TRBD2	few	TRBJ2-3	TRBV20-1	TGCAGTGCTCGCGGACTAGCGGCTTACACAGATACGCAGTATTTT	CSARGLAAYTDTQYF
TRBD1	.	TRBJ2-1	TRBV7-2	TGTGCCAGCAGACGGGACAGGGGCGGCAATGAGCAGTTCTTC	CASRRDRGGNEQFF
TRBD2	few	TRBJ2-2	TRBV20-1	TGCAGTGCTAGCCCGACTAGCGGGGCGAACACCGGGGAGCTGTTTTTT	CSASPTSGANTGELFF
.	.	TRBJ1-4	TRBV28	TGTGCCAGCAGTACAGGCGGGGCTAGTGAAAAACTGTTTTTT	CASSTGGASEKLFF
TRBD1	.	TRBJ1-3	TRBV6-1	TGTGCCAGCAGTGACGGACAGGGCAGCTCTGGAAACACCATATATTTT	CASSDGQGSSGNTIYF
TRBD2	.	TRBJ2-3	TRBV20-1	TGCAGTGCTTCACGACTAGCGGGACGCACAGATACGCAGTATTTT	CSASRLAGRTDTQYF
TRBD2	.	TRBJ2-1	TRBV24-1	TGTGCCACCAGTGTTGCTAGCGGGAGGACGTACAATGAGCAGTTCTTT	CATSVASGRTYNEQFF
.	few	TRBJ1-1	TRBV6-5	TGTGCCAGCACCCGCAGGGGCGGTACTGAAGCTTTCTTT	CASTRRGGTEAFF
.	few	TRBJ2-2	TRBV24-1	TGTGCCACTAAGGATACGAACACCGGGGAGCTGTTTTTT	CATKDTNTGELFF
TRBD1	many	TRBJ2-7	TRBV10-3	TGTGCCATCAGTGGTTGGGACAGGGGGCTATACGAGCAGTACTTC	CAISGWDRGLYEQYF
TRBD1	.	TRBJ2-1	TRBV4-1	TGCGCCAGCAGCCACCACCGGGACAGGGGTTTCGATGAGCAGTTCTTC	CASSHHRDRGFDEQFF
TRBD1	few	TRBJ2-5	TRBV25-1	TGTGCCAGCAGTGAATATTGGACAGGGGAAGAGACCCAGTACTTC	CASSEYWTGEETQYF
TRBD1	few	TRBJ1-1	TRBV18	TGTGCCAGCTCACCCTATATTGGTTACTACAGGGGGGACACTGAAGCTTTCTTT	CASSPYIGYYRGDTEAFF
.	few	TRBJ2-4	TRBV6-5	TGTGCCAGCAGAAGTTTCGGGGAAGCCAAAAACATTCAGTACTTC	CASRSFGEAKNIQYF
.	.	TRBJ2-7	TRBV29-1	TGCAGCGTTGCCGTGAACTACGAGCAGTACTTC	CSVAVNYEQYF
.	.	TRBJ2-3	TRBV5-5	TGTGCCAGCAGCTCTTGGTCCCAGGGCCTCACAGATACGCAGTATTTT	CASSSWSQGLTDTQYF
TRBD1	many	TRBJ1-2	TRBV11-2	TGTGCCAGCAGCTCGACCGGGACAGGGCGAATTGGCTACACCTTC	CASSSTGTGRIGYTF
TRBD2	.	TRBJ2-1	TRBV20-1	TGCAGTGCTGTAGCGGGGGGGCCCGGCAATGAGCAGTTCTTC	CSAVAGGPGNEQFF
.	few	TRBJ2-1	TRBV12-3/TRBV12-4	TGTGCCAGCAGGGAACGGGGTGAGCAGTTCTTC	CASRERGEQFF
.	few	TRBJ2-5	TRBV15	TGTGCCACCAGCAGAGAGGGGCAGTTCCAAGAGACCCAGTACTTC	CATSREGQFQETQYF
TRBD2	.	TRBJ2-4	TRBV10-3	TGTGCCATCAGCCCGGACAGCCGGACTAGCGGGGGGATCAGCATTCAGTACTTC	CAISPDSRTSGGISIQYF
.	many	TRBJ2-1	TRBV9	TGTGCCAGCAGCCGGACCAATGAGCAGTTCTTC	CASSRTNEQFF
TRBD2	.	TRBJ2-7	TRBV20-1	TGCAGTGCTGAGGGGGGACTAGCGGGAGGGACCTACGAGCAGTACTTC	CSAEGGLAGGTYEQYF
TRBD1	.	TRBJ2-1	TRBV9	TGTGCCAGCAGAGACCCCCGGGACAGCGACTTCTTC	CASRDPRDSDFF
TRBD1	few	TRBJ2-1	TRBV12-3/TRBV12-4	TGTGCCAGCAAGAGGGGGCCGGCGGACCGATACAATGAGCAGTTCTTC	CASKRGPADRYNEQFF
TRBD2	few	TRBJ2-1	TRBV29-1	TGCAGCGCCGAAGGGGGGTTGGCGGGAGGGCCCTTTGAGCAGTTCTTC	CSAEGGLAGGPFEQFF
.	.	TRBJ2-1	TRBV7-2	TGTGCCAGCAGCTTATCACAGGGGGGGTCCTACAATGAGCAGTTCTTC	CASSLSQGGSYNEQFF
TRBD1	.	TRBJ2-1	TRBV12-3/TRBV12-4	TGTGCCAGCTACGGGACAGGATCTCCGAATGAGCAGTTCTTC	CASYGTGSPNEQFF
TRBD1	.	TRBJ2-7	TRBV4-3	TGCGCCAGCAGCCCTCAGAATCGACAGGGGAACGACGAGCAGTACTTC	CASSPQNRQGNDEQYF
.	few	TRBJ2-7	TRBV6-2/TRBV6-3	TGTGCCAGCAGTTACTCAGACGAATTGTGGAGCTCCTACGAGCAGTACTTC	CASSYSDELWSSYEQYF
.	few	TRBJ1-1	TRBV6-2/TRBV6-3	TGTGCCAGCAGTTACAGTGGCAGTATGAACACTGAAGCTTTCTTT	CASSYSGSMNTEAFF
TRBD1	few	TRBJ2-7	TRBV5-1	TGCGCCAGCAGCCTCGGGACAGGGCTCCTCTACGAGCAGTACTTC	CASSLGTGLLYEQYF
.	few	TRBJ2-7	TRBV7-9	TGTGCCAGCAGCCCTTCTGGCGGTCCGAGCTCCTACGAGCAGTACTTC	CASSPSGGPSSYEQYF
.	.	TRBJ2-2	TRBV7-2	TGTGCCAGCAGCTTTAGGCGGGGTACCGGGGAGCTGTTTTTT	CASSFRRGTGELFF
TRBD1	.	TRBJ1-2	TRBV4-3	TGCGCCAGCAGCCTTGACAGGGGACCTAACTATGGCTACACCTTC	CASSLDRGPNYGYTF
TRBD2	.	TRBJ2-3	TRBV20-1	TGCAGTACTAGCGGGATACAGGGAGCGCAGTATTTT	CSTSGIQGAQYF
.	.	TRBJ1-2	TRBV6-6	TGTGCCAGCAGCCTCCAGGGCAATGGCTACGCCTTC	CASSLQGNGYAF
TRBD1	few	TRBJ1-1	TRBV7-9	TGTGCCGACCGGGACAGCCTGAACACTGAAGCTTTCTTT	CADRDSLNTEAFF
.	once	TRBJ2-3	TRBV28	TGTGCCACCACCTCTGGGAGAAGCACAGATACGCAGTATTTT	CATTSGRSTDTQYF
.	few	TRBJ2-1	TRBV30	TGTGCCTGGATGTTTCCGAGGAATGAGCAGTTCTTC	CAWMFPRNEQFF
TRBD2	.	TRBJ2-1	TRBV6-6	TGTGCCAGCAGTCCGGGGGGGCCCCGCCGGAATGAGCAGTTCTTC	CASSPGGPRRNEQFF
.	few	TRBJ2-5	TRBV27	TGTGCCAGCAGTCACCACTCGTCTGAGACCCAGTACTTC	CASSHHSSETQYF
.	few	TRBJ2-5	TRBV12-5	TGTGCTAGTGGCTCAGGGGGGGAGACCCAGTACTTC	CASGSGGETQYF
TRBD2	few	TRBJ2-1	TRBV9	TGTGCCAGCAGCGCAAGGGGGCTAGCGGGGGCGGATGAGCAGTTCTTC	CASSARGLAGADEQFF
.	.	TRBJ2-7	TRBV27	TGTGCCAGCAGTCCCGGGACCCGCGGCTACGAGCAGTACTTC	CASSPGTRGYEQYF
.	.	TRBJ2-7	TRBV6-5	TGTGCCAGCAGTTACTCCGAGGGGGGGCCCTACGAGCAGTACTTC	CASSYSEGGPYEQYF
.	few	TRBJ2-1	TRBV7-8	TGTGCCAGCAGCCGAGTCTCTTCGGGCTCCTACAATGAGCAGTTCTTC	CASSRVSSGSYNEQFF